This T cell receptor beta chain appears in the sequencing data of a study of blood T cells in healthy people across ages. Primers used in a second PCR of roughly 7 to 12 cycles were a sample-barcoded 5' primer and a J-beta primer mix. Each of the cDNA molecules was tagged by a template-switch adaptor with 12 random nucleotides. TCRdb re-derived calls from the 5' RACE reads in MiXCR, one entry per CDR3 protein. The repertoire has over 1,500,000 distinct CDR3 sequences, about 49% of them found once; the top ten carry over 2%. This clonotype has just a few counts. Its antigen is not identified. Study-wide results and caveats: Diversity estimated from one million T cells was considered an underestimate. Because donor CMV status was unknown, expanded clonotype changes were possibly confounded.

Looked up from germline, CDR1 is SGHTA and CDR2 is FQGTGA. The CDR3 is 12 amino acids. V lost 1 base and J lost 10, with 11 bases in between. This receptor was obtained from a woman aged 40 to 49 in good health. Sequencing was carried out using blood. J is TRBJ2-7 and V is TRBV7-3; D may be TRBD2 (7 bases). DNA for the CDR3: TGTGCCAGCAGCTTAAACGGGGGGCCCCAGTACTTC. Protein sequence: CASSLNGGPQYF.